The 14 T cell receptor beta chains below come from one sample, sequenced in a study of Graves' ophthalmopathy and Graves' hyperthyroidism. RNA transcripts were the source from which TCR beta CDR3 regions were amplified. An opening RT-PCR round employed HTBI primers and preceded a second-round multiplex PCR. Each CDR3 protein gets one entry after TCRdb re-called the multiplex PCR reads with MiXCR. The sample holds about 200,000 distinct CDR3 sequences, over 25% seen once. The sample taken for sequencing was peripheral blood. Source of these receptors: a man aged 50 to 60 with Graves' ophthalmopathy.

At least ten counts were recorded for this clonotype. The chain has TRBV29-1 and TRBJ2-7, with D maybe TRBD2 (5 bases). V was pared by 7 bases and J by 2 bases, with 12 bases between. Germline V gives CDR1 SQVTM, CDR2 ANQGSEA. The CDR3 extends over 12 amino acids. CDR3 nucleotide sequence: TGCAGCGCCAGAGGGAGTGCCTACGAGCAGTACTTC. Translated, it gives CSARGSAYEQYF.

This clonotype occurred many times. The chain joins TRBV30 to TRBJ2-5; possibly TRBD1 or TRBD2 for D (5 bases each). The germline V gene encodes CDR1 GTSNPN and CDR2 SVGIG (reference sequence). V lost 1 base to trimming and J lost 9 bases, with 21 bases between them. The CDR3 length is 15 residues. CDR3 DNA: TGTGCCTGGAGTGCTCGGGGCAGCGCCGGTGCGGCCCAGTACTTC. Its translation: CAWSARGSAGAAQYF.

This sequence joins TRBV6-1 and TRBJ2-2; D gene unclear. Germline lookup yields CDR1 MNHNS and CDR2 SASEGT. This CDR3 region has 13 residues. Trimming left V 5 bases short and J 5 bases short, with 9 bases between. DNA of the CDR3: TGTGCCAGCAGTATTATTAAAACCGGGGAGCTGTTTTTT. Protein sequence: CASSIIKTGELFF.

At least ten counts were recorded for this clonotype. V usage is TRBV29-1 and J usage is TRBJ2-7, with D tentatively TRBD2 (5 bases). The germline gives CDR1 SQVTM, CDR2 ANQGSEA. CDR3 length equals 13 residues. V was clipped by 4 bases and J by 4 bases, with 14 bases between them. The CDR3 nucleotides are TGCAGCGTTGTTCGGACTGCTCCTTACGAGCAGTACTTC. This sequence encodes CSVVRTAPYEQYF.

The table lists this clonotype with many counts. DNA of the CDR3: TGTGCCAGTAGTGGAAAGGACAGGGGGAACACTGAAGCTTTCTTT. The encoded protein is CASSGKDRGNTEAFF. V and J are TRBV19 and TRBJ1-1, with 9 bases matching TRBD1. There are 15 residues in the CDR3. Germline CDR1 reads LNHDA; CDR2 reads SQIVND (reference sequence). V dropped 5 bases and J dropped 1; count of bases not matched to a gene: 5.

This clonotype was detected a few times. V and J are TRBV6-2 or TRBV6-3 and TRBJ2-7; maybe TRBD1 (6 bases). Germline V gives CDR1 MNHEY, CDR2 SVGEGT. Trimming cost V 6 bases and J 0 bases, with 12 bases left between them. This CDR3 is built from 14 residues. In DNA form, the CDR3 reads TGTGCCAGCAGCAAGGGGGACCTCTCCTACGAGCAGTACTTC. Translation gives CASSKGDLSYEQYF.

The chain combines TRBV12-3 or TRBV12-4 with TRBJ2-7; 11 bases are a match to TRBD2. This CDR3 is built from 17 residues. V lost 3 bases to trimming and J lost 0 bases; unmatched junction nucleotides: 7. CDR3 sequence reads: CASSFLTSGSSSYEQYF. Here the CDR3 DNA reads TGTGCCAGCAGTTTCCTCACTAGCGGGAGCAGCTCCTACGAGCAGTACTTC.

This clonotype was seen many times. The gene calls are TRBV20-1 and TRBJ1-2; no firm D call. CDR3 length: 12 amino acids. Trimming cost V 0 bases and J 8 bases, with 10 bases left between them. Germline values: CDR1 DFQATT, CDR2 SNEGSKA (reference sequence). This CDR3 reads CSARDHTKGYTF. In nucleotides, the CDR3 is TGCAGTGCTAGAGATCATACTAAAGGCTACACCTTC.

This clonotype was counted ten times or more. The chain carries TRBV11-3 and TRBJ2-4; D is ambiguous. Deletions cut 0 bases from V and 4 bases from J, with 7 bases between. Germline V CDR1 and CDR2: SGHNT, YENEEA. The CDR3 is made up of 14 amino acids. CDR3 bases: TGTGCCAGCAGCTTAGATGCCGGAAAAAACATTCAGTACTTC. It specifies CASSLDAGKNIQYF.

The J gene is TRBJ1-1, the V gene TRBV6-5; 9 nucleotides line up with TRBD1. CDR3 length: 17 amino acids. Trimming cost V 0 bases and J 0 bases; bases outside gene matches: 5. Germline V lookup: CDR1 MNHEY, CDR2 SVGAGI. For the CDR3, the DNA is TGTGCCAGCAGTTACTCGAACAGGGGGCTCATGAACACTGAAGCTTTCTTT. Protein sequence: CASSYSNRGLMNTEAFF.

This clonotype was counted at least ten times. V usage is TRBV11-2 and J usage is TRBJ1-2; 8 bases line up with TRBD1. Germline V gene sequence: CDR1 SGHAT, CDR2 FQNNGV. V trimming: 0 bases; J trimming: 7 bases; junction bases outside the gene matches: 7. CDR3 length equals 15 residues. For the CDR3, the DNA is TGTGCCAGCAGCTTAGATTACAGGGGGTCAGGTGGCTACACCTTC. It specifies CASSLDYRGSGGYTF.

This clonotype was seen at least ten times. The V and J genes are TRBV11-2 and TRBJ2-7, with unresolved D. The CDR3 has 14 amino acids. Germline V lookup: CDR1 SGHAT, CDR2 FQNNGV. V lost 1 base and J 4 bases, leaving 11 bases between the germline ends. CDR3 amino acids: CASSLGAHFYEQYF. The CDR3 DNA follows: TGTGCCAGCAGCTTAGGGGCCCATTTTTACGAGCAGTACTTC.

This clonotype was seen at least ten times. The chain links TRBV15 to TRBJ1-5; possibly TRBD1 for D (5 bases). The length of the CDR3 is 14 residues. V was clipped by 0 bases and J by 4 bases, with 7 bases between them. From germline, CDR1 is LNHNV and CDR2 YYDKDF (reference sequence). The CDR3: CATSRDRANQPQHF. The CDR3 DNA reads as TGTGCCACCAGCAGAGACAGGGCAAATCAGCCCCAGCATTTT.

This clonotype was observed at least ten times. This chain uses TRBV25-1 with TRBJ2-7; 9 nucleotides align to TRBD2. The CDR3 sequence is 16 residues long. CDR1 MGHDK and CDR2 SYGVNS come from the germline V gene. V shed 4 bases, J shed 2 bases, and the junction held 9 bases outside the gene matches. This chain's CDR3 is CASSAGGGRAPYEQYF. The CDR3 DNA sequence: TGTGCCAGCAGTGCGGGAGGCGGGAGGGCTCCCTACGAGCAGTACTTC.